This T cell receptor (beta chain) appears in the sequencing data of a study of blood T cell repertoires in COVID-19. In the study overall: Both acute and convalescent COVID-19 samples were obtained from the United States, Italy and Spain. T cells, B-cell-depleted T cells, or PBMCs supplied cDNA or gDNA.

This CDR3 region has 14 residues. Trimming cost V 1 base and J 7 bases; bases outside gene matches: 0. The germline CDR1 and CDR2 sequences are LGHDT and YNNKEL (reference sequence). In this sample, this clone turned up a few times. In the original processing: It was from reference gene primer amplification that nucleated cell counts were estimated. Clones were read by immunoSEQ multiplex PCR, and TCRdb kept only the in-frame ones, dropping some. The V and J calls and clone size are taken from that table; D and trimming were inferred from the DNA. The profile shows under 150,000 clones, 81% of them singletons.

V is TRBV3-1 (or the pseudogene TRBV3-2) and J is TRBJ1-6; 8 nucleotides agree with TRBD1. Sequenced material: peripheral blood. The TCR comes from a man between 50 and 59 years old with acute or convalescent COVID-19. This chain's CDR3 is CASSQAGGNSPLHF. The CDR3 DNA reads TGTGCCAGCAGCCAAGCAGGGGGCAATTCACCCCTCCACTTT.